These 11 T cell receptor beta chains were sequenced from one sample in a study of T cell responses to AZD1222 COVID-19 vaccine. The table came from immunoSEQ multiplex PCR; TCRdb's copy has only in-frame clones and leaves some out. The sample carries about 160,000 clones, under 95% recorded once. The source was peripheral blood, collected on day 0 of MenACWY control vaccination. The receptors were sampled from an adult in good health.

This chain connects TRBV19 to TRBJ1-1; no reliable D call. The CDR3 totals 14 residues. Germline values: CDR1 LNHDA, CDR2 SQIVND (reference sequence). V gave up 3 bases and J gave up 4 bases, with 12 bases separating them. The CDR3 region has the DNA TGTGCCAGTAGTATTAGAGACAAACGCACTGAAGCTTTCTTT. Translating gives CASSIRDKRTEAFF.

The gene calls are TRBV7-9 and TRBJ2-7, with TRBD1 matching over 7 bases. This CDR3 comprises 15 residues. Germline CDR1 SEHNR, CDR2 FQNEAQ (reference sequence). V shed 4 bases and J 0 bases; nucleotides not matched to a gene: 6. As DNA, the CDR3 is TGTGCCAGCAGCTCTTTTTACAGGGGCTCCTACGAGCAGTACTTC. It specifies CASSSFYRGSYEQYF.

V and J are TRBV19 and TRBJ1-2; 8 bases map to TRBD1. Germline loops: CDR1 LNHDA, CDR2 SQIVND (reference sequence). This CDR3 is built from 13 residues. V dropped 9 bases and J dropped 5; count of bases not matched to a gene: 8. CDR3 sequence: CASCEDRVYGYTF. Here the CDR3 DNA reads TGTGCCAGCTGCGAGGACAGGGTATATGGCTACACCTTC.

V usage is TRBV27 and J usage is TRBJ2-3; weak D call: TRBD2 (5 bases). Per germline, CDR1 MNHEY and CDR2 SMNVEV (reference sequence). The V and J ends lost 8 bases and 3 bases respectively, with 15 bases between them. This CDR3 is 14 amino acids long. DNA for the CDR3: TGTGCCAGCGGCATAGGGCTAGCTACAGATACGCAGTATTTT. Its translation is CASGIGLATDTQYF.

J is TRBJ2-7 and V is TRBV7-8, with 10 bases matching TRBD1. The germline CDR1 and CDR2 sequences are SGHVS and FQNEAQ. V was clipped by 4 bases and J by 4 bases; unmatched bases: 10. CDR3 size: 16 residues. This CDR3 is CASSSPDRGARYEQYF. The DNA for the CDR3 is TGTGCCAGCAGCTCCCCGGACAGGGGGGCGAGGTACGAGCAGTACTTC.

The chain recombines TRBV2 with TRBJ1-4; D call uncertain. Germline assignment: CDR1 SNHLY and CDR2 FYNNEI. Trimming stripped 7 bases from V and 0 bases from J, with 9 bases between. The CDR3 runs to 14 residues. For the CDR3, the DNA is TGTGCCAGCAAGGCACAAGCAACTAATGAAAAACTGTTTTTT. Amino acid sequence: CASKAQATNEKLFF.

The CDR3 nucleotides read TGTGCCAGCACCCGGGACAGGGGCTACGAGCAGTACTTC. It yields the protein CASTRDRGYEQYF. The V call is TRBV2, the J call TRBJ2-7; TRBD1 matches at 10 bases. The CDR3 spans 13 residues. The V segment lost 7 bases and the J segment 3 bases; nucleotides outside the gene matches: 3. CDR1 and CDR2 (germline): SNHLY, FYNNEI.

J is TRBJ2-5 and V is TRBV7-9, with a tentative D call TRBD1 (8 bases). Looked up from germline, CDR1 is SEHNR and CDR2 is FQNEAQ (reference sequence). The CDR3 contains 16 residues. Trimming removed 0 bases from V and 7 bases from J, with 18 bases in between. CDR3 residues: CASSLAAGQGGGTQYF. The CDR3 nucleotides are TGTGCCAGCAGCTTAGCAGCTGGACAGGGCGGGGGGACCCAGTACTTC.

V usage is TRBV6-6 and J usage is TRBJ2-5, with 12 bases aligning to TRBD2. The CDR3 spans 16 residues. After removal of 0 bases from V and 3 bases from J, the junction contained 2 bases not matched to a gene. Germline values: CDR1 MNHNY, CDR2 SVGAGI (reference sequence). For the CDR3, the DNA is TGTGCCAGCAGTTACTCGAGACTAGCGGGAGAAGAGACCCAGTACTTC. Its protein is CASSYSRLAGEETQYF.

The CDR3 DNA sequence: TGCGCCAGCAGCGTGAGGATGGGGAGCACCGAGCAGTACTTC. Its translation: CASSVRMGSTEQYF. J is TRBJ2-7 and V is TRBV5-1, with D maybe TRBD2 (5 bases). This CDR3 spans 14 amino acids. Between the trimmed V and J ends, which lost 4 bases and 6 bases, there was a span of 17 bases. Germline values: CDR1 SGHRS, CDR2 YFSETQ. Looking up the rest from reference TRBV5-1 and TRBJ2-7 gives the full variable domain: KAGVTQTPRYLIKTRGQQVTLSCSPISGHRSVSWYQQTPGQGLQFLFEYFSETQRNKGNFPGRFSGRQFSNSRSEMNVSTLELGDSALYLCASSVRMGSTEQYFGPGTRLTVT.

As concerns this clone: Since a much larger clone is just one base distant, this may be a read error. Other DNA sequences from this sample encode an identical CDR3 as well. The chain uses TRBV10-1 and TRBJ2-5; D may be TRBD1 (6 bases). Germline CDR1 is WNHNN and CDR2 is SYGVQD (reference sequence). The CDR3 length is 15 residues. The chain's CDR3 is CASTLGQSGKETQYF. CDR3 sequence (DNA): TGCGCCAGCACCCTAGGACAGTCCGGGAAGGAGACTCAGTACTTC.